The table lists the clone carrying this TCR beta chain with a few counts. CDR3 size: 11 residues. Germline assignment: CDR1 DFQATT and CDR2 SNEGSKA (reference sequence). Trimming shortened V by 0 bases and J by 11 bases, and 10 bases separated the two germline ends. MiXCR, run by TCRdb on the RT-PCR reads, gives a single entry per CDR3 protein. The sample lists about 680,000 distinct CDR3 sequences; approximately 15% were seen once. V usage is TRBV20-1 and J usage is TRBJ1-1, with D possibly TRBD1 on 6 matching bases. The sample consisted of memory CD4+ T cells from blood. The clonotype comes from a female donor in good health, serving as a healthy control. The CDR3 sequence: CSARDVQGAFF. CDR3 coding DNA: TGCAGTGCTAGAGATGTACAGGGTGCTTTCTTT.